The TCR beta chain under discussion was sequenced for a study of CD8 T cells in ankylosing spondylitis. V shed 2 bases and J 8 bases; nucleotides not matched to a gene: 7. This CDR3 spans 16 amino acids. Germline CDR1 and CDR2: MGHRA and YSYEKL. As the method for making TCR beta libraries, quantitative 5'-RACE with molecular barcodes was used. MiXCR, applied by TCRdb to the 5' RACE reads, yields one record per CDR3 protein. The sample includes about 460,000 distinct CDR3 sequences, approximately 5.3% of them seen just once. This clonotype appeared many times. Its antigen is still unknown. The study's findings and limits: Clones linked to disease were reported to show significant enrichment in matched ankylosing spondylitis synovial fluid. It appeared that ankylosing spondylitis blood was characterized by a TCR beta motif of several highly homologous variants. Disease-linked clones, CD8+, were relatively rare in peripheral blood.

The receptor's source is a male donor with ankylosing spondylitis. V is TRBV4-1 and J is TRBJ2-1, with 12 nucleotides matching TRBD1. Sequenced input: blood, either unsorted or a sorted T cell fraction (not recorded which). The CDR3 loop reads CASSQLWGQGADEQFF. CDR3 DNA: TGCGCCAGCAGCCAACTCTGGGGACAGGGGGCCGATGAGCAGTTCTTC.